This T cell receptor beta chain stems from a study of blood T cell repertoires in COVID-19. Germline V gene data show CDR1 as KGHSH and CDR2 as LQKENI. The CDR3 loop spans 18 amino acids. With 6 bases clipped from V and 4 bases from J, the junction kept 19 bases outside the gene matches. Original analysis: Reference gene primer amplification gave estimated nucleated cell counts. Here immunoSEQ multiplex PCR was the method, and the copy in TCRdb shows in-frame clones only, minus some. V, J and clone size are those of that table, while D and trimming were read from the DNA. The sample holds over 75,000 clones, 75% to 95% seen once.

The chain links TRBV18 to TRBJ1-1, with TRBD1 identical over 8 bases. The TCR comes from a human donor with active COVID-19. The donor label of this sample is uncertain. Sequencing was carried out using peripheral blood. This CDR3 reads CASSVNRPGTGSGTEAFF. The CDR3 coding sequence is TGTGCCAGCTCCGTAAATCGTCCCGGGACAGGATCAGGCACTGAAGCTTTCTTT. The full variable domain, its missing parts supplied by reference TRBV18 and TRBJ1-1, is NAGVMQNPRHLVRRRGQEARLRCSPMKGHSHVYWYRQLPEEGLKFMVYLQKENIIDESGMPKERFSAEFPKEGPSILRIQQVVRGDSAAYFCASSVNRPGTGSGTEAFFGQGTRLTVV.